This T cell receptor (beta chain) derives from a study of CD8+ T cells in alopecia areata. About the research overall: Administration of oral tofacitinib to treated patients was at 5 to 10 mg twice daily. The tofacitinib course ran for 6 to 18 months and was followed by 6 months off drug.

As for this clone: The antigen is not known.

Notes on the study in general: Tissue-resident alphabeta T cells belonging to normal skin likewise get sequenced within scalp specimens.

V lost 2 bases, J lost 0 bases, and 14 bases lay in between. The germline V gene encodes CDR1 SEHNR and CDR2 FQNEAQ (reference sequence). The CDR3 runs 18 residues. Obtained from alopecia areata patients were lesional scalp punch biopsies along with peripheral blood. Sequencing relied on a cDNA template that was reverse transcribed from extracted RNA. The table came from immunoSEQ multiplex PCR; TCRdb's copy has only in-frame clones and leaves some out. The sample yields 100,000 to 150,000 clones, 50% to 60% seen once. This chain links TRBV7-9 with TRBJ2-6; D not resolved. The source was CD4+ T cells sorted from blood, collected at week 0. This receptor was taken from a human donor with alopecia areata. Here the CDR3 reads CASSLLAAVASGANVLTF. The CDR3 nucleotides are TGTGCCAGCAGCTTATTGGCGGCGGTCGCCTCTGGGGCCAACGTCCTGACTTTC.